This T cell receptor (beta chain) was obtained from a study of blood T cells in healthy people across ages. The germline gives CDR1 MGHDK, CDR2 SYGVNS. The CDR3 is 14 residues long. Trimming took 4 bases from V and 4 from J, leaving 13 bases between them. Each donor supplied ten milliliters of peripheral blood. Findings and limits, study-wide: Unknown donor CMV status possibly confounded expanded clonotype changes. The long-lived group displayed more naive CD4+ cells, plus higher diversity, than the aged donors did.

This clonotype was seen ten or more times. Antigen specificity is unknown. A second PCR of roughly 7 to 11 cycles used a sample-barcoded 5' primer and a J-beta primer mix. MiXCR was run by TCRdb on the 5' RACE reads, yielding one entry per CDR3 protein. The sample lists hundreds of thousands of distinct CDR3 sequences; approximately 30% were seen once. The receptor was isolated from a woman of 80 years or more in good health. The specimen sequenced was blood. This chain uses TRBV25-1 with TRBJ2-5; TRBD1 or TRBD2 may be the D gene (6 bases each). The CDR3 reads CASSVRGGIETQYF. In DNA, the CDR3 is TGTGCCAGCAGTGTCAGGGGAGGTATAGAGACCCAGTACTTC.